This TCR beta chain was captured by sequencing in a study of blood T cell repertoires in COVID-19. Overall study context: The United States, Italy and Spain were the sources of the acute and convalescent COVID-19 samples.

CDR1 and CDR2 from the germline V gene are MDHEN and SYDVKM. The CDR3 is 18 residues long. With 7 bases clipped from V and 5 bases from J, the junction kept 20 bases outside the gene matches. Original data processing: Amplified reference gene primers provided the basis for estimating nucleated cell counts. Assay: immunoSEQ multiplex PCR; the TCRdb copy retains only in-frame clones and omits some. V and J calls and clone size are given by that table; D and trimming were obtained from the DNA. The sample contains roughly 150,000 clones, around four fifths of which appear only once. J is TRBJ2-3 and V is TRBV28, with 8 bases lining up with TRBD2. Sequencing was performed on peripheral blood. This sequence originates from a man between 65 and 79 years old with acute or convalescent COVID-19. Written as DNA, the CDR3 is TGTGCCAGCATAGACTCCCAGAGGGTAAGAGCGGGAGAAGATACGCAGTATTTT. Its translation: CASIDSQRVRAGEDTQYF.